This TCR beta chain originates from a study of shared clonotypes between healthy human individuals (TCRdb year 2020). Concerning the study at large: A couple of women and a few men aged 18 to 49 years were included in the cohort. For each donor, CD4 naive and CD4 memory were each given three plates, CD8 naive was given two plates, and CD8 memory was given one plate. To estimate repertoire size and how much clonotype sharing occurs between individuals, the study deeply sequenced the blood TCR repertoires of five healthy adults. To increase sequencing depth and limit assay-specific biases, TCR repertoire library preparation and sequencing were carried out by different laboratories using diverse techniques. Leukapheresis yielded between about 0.94 and 9 billion PBMCs per donor. Study-wide findings and limitations: Sampling was restricted to blood, and TCR repertoires in tissue are likely to differ from TCR repertoires in blood. Sharing across a few donors was observed for approximately 5% of naive CD4, around 3.5% of naive CD8, 2.3% of memory CD4, and about 0.38% of memory CD8 clonotypes. Based on pairwise subsampling, the degree of clonotype sharing among donors was expected to be affected by sequencing depth. Even with the large sequencing depth, rarefaction of the sorted-subset datasets indicated that sequencing was incomplete. Compared with non-shared clonotypes, clonotypes shared by all four sorted-subset donors had higher generation probabilities. The genetic and exposure-history diversity represented was limited by the small number of donors. Estimated clonotype richness was generally larger for naive than for memory subsets.

V has 0 bases trimmed and J has 6 bases trimmed; junction bases matching no gene number 6. The CDR3 spans 16 residues, from the cysteine through the phenylalanine. The DNA shown is the 48-base CDR3, in frame from base 1. As encoded in the germline V gene, CDR1 is SGDLS while CDR2 is YYNGEE. Using the deep immunoSEQ assay, TCR CDR3 regions were amplified from genomic DNA by multiplex PCR. Extracted genomic DNA from each cell subset was distributed evenly across all wells of several immunoSEQ 96-well plates, and each plate was treated as a replicate. For sorted subsets, each replicate PCR was loaded with about 200 ng genomic DNA, equivalent to approximately 27,000 T cell genomes. The purified libraries were quantified using a Qubit 3.0 fluorometer, sized with a Bioanalyzer 2100, and then quantified again using the KAPA Library Quantification kit. A separate single-read 150-cycle Illumina NextSeq 550 flow cell was used to sequence each immunoSEQ 96-well plate. The paper's processing steps were these. Because the immunoSEQ output held only junctional sequences and lacked quality scores, the filtering could not match the filtering applied to full-length reads. To assign V/J genes and CDR3, sequences were annotated against IMGT germline references using PyIR, a Python wrapper for IgBLAST v1.9. Any read was removed if the V/J assignment was weak (E-value above 1e-6), the CDR3 was missing, or the read contained stop codons, out-of-frame junctions, or ambiguous translated residues. V3J clonotypes were defined as sequences sharing the same inferred V gene, J gene, and CDR3 amino acid sequence. Percentage overlap between repertoires was calculated by dividing the number of shared unique clonotypes by the size of the smaller repertoire. Repertoire richness was assessed with RTK rarefaction, the Chao1 estimator, and Recon v2.1 estimates of unobserved clonotypes. Generation probabilities for all TCRbeta clonotypes obtained by the gDNA method from a few donors were computed using OLGA. Held by TCRdb, this immuneACCESS table contains in-frame sequences only and omits some clones. Under half of the omission traces to an unresolved V gene where checked; the cause of the rest is unknown. V and J calls and clone size come straight from that table; D and trimming were deduced from the DNA. For this sample there are over a million clones; around three quarters appear just once. 0.4% to 0.55% of the sample is taken by the ten largest.

On this clone itself: Its antigen specificity is not known. Per-base quality was not reported, and no clone a single base away is much larger than it.

Donors were healthy HIV-negative adults with no recently reported acute infections or vaccinations. Every donor was a Caucasian adult residing in Nashville, Tennessee, USA. CD4+ T cells were enriched by magnetic negative selection, after which naive cells were positively selected on CD45RA and the negative fraction was taken as the memory subset. Blood was collected by leukapheresis, and PBMCs were isolated by Ficoll-Histopaque density gradient centrifugation and then cryopreserved in liquid nitrogen vapor phase. Purity and quantity of every magnetically sorted T cell population were checked by analytical flow cytometry. From each sorted fraction, genomic DNA was isolated and quantified by UV absorbance on a Nanodrop 2000c.

In this chain, TRBV9 is recombined with TRBJ2-1; TRBD2 agrees with 10 junctional bases. Source material: memory CD4+ T cells from PBMCs. The cell subset or site label, as the study defines it: CD45RA-negative fraction. This receptor was taken from a man aged 18 to 30 in good health. Some clones in this sample may be carry-over from other donors' samples. Read as DNA, the sequence is TGTGCCAGCAGCGTAGCGGGGACTAGCGTTTTCAATGAGCAGTTCTTC. Its protein reads: CASSVAGTSVFNEQFF. This CDR3, with the reference TRBV9 and TRBJ2-1 proteins standing in past its ends, gives the full variable domain DSGVTQTPKHLITATGQRVTLRCSPRSGDLSVYWYQQSLDQGLQFLIQYYNGEERAKGNILERFSAQQFPDLHSELNLSSLELGDSALYFCASSVAGTSVFNEQFFGPGTRLTVL.